A single sample gave rise to the 21 T cell receptor beta chains below, sequenced in a study of coeliac disease. The method was immunoSEQ multiplex PCR; TCRdb's version includes in-frame clones alone and lacks a portion of them. This sample yields about 3,700 clones, of which 60% to 80% are seen a single time; 7% to 9.5% belongs to the top ten. The sample was intraepithelial lymphocytes from the gut. The receptor set was obtained from a man aged 25-40 years with celiac disease.

The chain has TRBV5-4 and TRBJ2-3; 8 bases are shared with TRBD1. CDR1 and CDR2 (germline): SGHNT, YYREEE (reference sequence). The length of the CDR3 is 17 residues. The trim removed 3 bases at V and 0 bases at J, leaving 9 bases unmatched. CDR3 residues: CASSSDRAPYSTDTQYF. CDR3 DNA: TGTGCCAGCAGCTCGGACAGGGCCCCGTATAGCACAGATACGCAGTATTTT. Full variable domain (missing parts from reference TRBV5-4 and TRBJ2-3): ETGVTQSPTHLIKTRGQQVTLRCSSQSGHNTVSWYQQALGQGPQFIFQYYREEENGRGNFPPRFSGLQFPNYSSELNVNALELDDSALYLCASSSDRAPYSTDTQYFGPGTRLTVL.

This chain uses TRBV4-3 with TRBJ1-2; 9 nucleotides line up with TRBD1. The trim removed 5 bases at V and 10 bases at J, leaving 11 bases unmatched. This CDR3 has 14 amino acids. The germline gives CDR1 LGHNA, CDR2 YSLEER. CDR3 coding DNA: TGCGCCAGCAGCTCAGATTGGACAGGGGTCGACTACACCTTC. Its translation: CASSSDWTGVDYTF.

A few counts support this clone. The chain couples TRBV5-6 to TRBJ2-7; D is unresolved. This CDR3 has 14 amino acids. V gave up 7 bases and J gave up 0 bases, with 14 bases separating them. Per the germline V gene, CDR1 is SGHDT and CDR2 is YYEEEE. The CDR3 region is CASQRSSRSYEQYF. DNA of the CDR3: TGTGCCAGCCAGCGAAGTAGCCGCTCCTACGAGCAGTACTTC.

The V gene is TRBV28, the J gene TRBJ1-2, with TRBD1 identical over 8 bases. The J segment lost 8 bases and the V segment lost 10 bases, leaving 9 bases of the junction unmatched. Germline V CDR1 and CDR2: MDHEN, SYDVKM. The CDR3 loop spans 12 amino acids. The CDR3 is CATLGQGGGYTF. The CDR3 DNA follows: TGTGCCACCTTAGGACAGGGTGGCGGCTACACCTTC.

The rearrangement uses TRBV5-1 and TRBJ2-3; the D gene is possibly TRBD2 (6 bases). V lost 3 bases and J 3 bases, leaving 11 bases between the germline ends. Germline V gene lookup returns CDR1 SGHRS and CDR2 YFSETQ. This CDR3 comprises 14 residues. The CDR3 DNA sequence: TGCGCCAGCAGCTCCGGGACTTATACAGATACGCAGTATTTT. This codes for CASSSGTYTDTQYF.

The V gene is TRBV9, the J gene TRBJ2-1; TRBD2 matches at 9 bases. The CDR3 runs 17 residues. V shed 2 bases, J shed 4 bases, and the junction held 10 bases outside the gene matches. The germline gives CDR1 SGDLS, CDR2 YYNGEE. The CDR3 coding sequence is TGTGCCAGCAGCGTGGGGCCTGCGCTAGCGGGATACAATGAGCAGTTCTTC. This gives the protein CASSVGPALAGYNEQFF.

The V and J genes are TRBV5-1 and TRBJ2-5; maybe TRBD1 (5 bases). Trimming cost V 0 bases and J 5 bases, with 11 bases left between them. This CDR3 spans 14 amino acids. CDR1 is SGHRS and CDR2 is YFSETQ in the germline V gene. CDR3 sequence reads: CASSLGQGGETQYF. CDR3 nucleotides: TGCGCCAGCAGCTTGGGGCAGGGTGGTGAGACCCAGTACTTC.

This chain connects TRBV9 to TRBJ1-2; D is undetermined. V lost 0 bases and J 2 bases, leaving 14 bases between the germline ends. The CDR3 has 16 amino acids. Per the germline V gene, CDR1 is SGDLS and CDR2 is YYNGEE. The CDR3 nucleotides are TGTGCCAGCAGCGTAGGTGTCACGCCTCAGAACTATGGCTACACCTTC. Amino acids: CASSVGVTPQNYGYTF.

This clone is categorized as hyperexpanded. The rearrangement uses TRBV2 and TRBJ2-7; no clear D gene. Trimming stripped 5 bases from V and 2 bases from J, with 7 bases between. CDR3 length: 12 residues. The germline V gene has CDR1 SNHLY and CDR2 FYNNEI. CDR3 nucleotide sequence: TGTGCCAGCAGTCCAAACACCTACGAGCAGTACTTC. Amino acid sequence: CASSPNTYEQYF.

The genes are TRBV23-1 and TRBJ2-5, with 7 bases lining up with TRBD2. TRBV23-1 is marked as an open reading frame, function uncertain. This CDR3 comprises 15 residues. With V trimmed by 6 bases and J by 4 bases, 11 bases remained unmatched. CDR3 loop: CASRLGLGVAETQYF. In nucleotides, the CDR3 is TGCGCCAGCAGGTTAGGACTAGGAGTTGCAGAGACCCAGTACTTC.

V and J are TRBV2 and TRBJ2-1; 10 bases line up with TRBD1. Trimming removed 6 bases from V and 4 bases from J; junction bases left unmatched: 6. Germline V gives CDR1 SNHLY, CDR2 FYNNEI. This CDR3 region has 15 residues. The CDR3 sequence: CASSAGQGGYNEQFF. The CDR3 DNA reads TGTGCCAGCAGCGCCGGACAGGGGGGATACAATGAGCAGTTCTTC. Full variable domain (rest looked up from reference TRBV2 and TRBJ2-1): EPEVTQTPSHQVTQMGQEVILRCVPISNHLYFYWYRQILGQKVEFLVSFYNNEISEKSEIFDDQFSVERPDGSNFTLKIRSTKLEDSAMYFCASSAGQGGYNEQFFGPGTRLTVL.

The sample holds a few counts of this clone. The chain is built from TRBV29-1 and TRBJ1-2, with 7 bases aligning to TRBD1. Germline CDR1 SQVTM, CDR2 ANQGSEA. The length of the CDR3 is 13 residues. Germline trimming cut 8 bases from V and 6 bases from J; bases unmatched to any gene: 12. The DNA of the CDR3 is TGCAGCTTCGGACAGGACATAGTACATGGCTACACCTTC. Its protein product is CSFGQDIVHGYTF.

The rearrangement uses TRBV9 and TRBJ2-2; 9 bases match TRBD1. This CDR3 is 16 amino acids long. Germline CDR1 SGDLS, CDR2 YYNGEE. The J segment lost 5 bases and the V segment lost 0 bases, leaving 5 bases of the junction unmatched. CDR3 amino acids: CASSVGTGVGTGELFF. The DNA for the CDR3 is TGTGCCAGCAGCGTAGGGACAGGGGTCGGTACCGGGGAGCTGTTTTTT.

The rearrangement uses TRBV19 and TRBJ1-5; a weak D match, TRBD1 (6 bases). V lost 7 bases to trimming and J lost 3 bases, with 16 bases between them. The CDR3 covers 15 residues. The germline V gene has CDR1 LNHDA and CDR2 SQIVND (reference sequence). Here the CDR3 DNA reads TGTGCCAGTAACCCAAGGGGACACTACAATCAGCCCCAGCATTTT. Amino acids: CASNPRGHYNQPQHF.

V gene TRBV7-2 combines with J gene TRBJ1-5; no clear D. Germline CDR1 is SGHTA and CDR2 is FQGNSA. V lost 5 bases and J 4 bases, leaving 15 bases between the germline ends. CDR3 length: 15 amino acids. In DNA form, the CDR3 reads TGTGCCAGCAGCCTTGTGCGTTCGGGGAATCAGCCCCAGCATTTT. It translates to CASSLVRSGNQPQHF.

The chain joins TRBV27 to TRBJ2-3, with TRBD2 matching over 9 bases. Per the germline V gene, CDR1 is MNHEY and CDR2 is SMNVEV (reference sequence). Trimming removed 5 bases from V and 3 bases from J; junction bases left unmatched: 6. The CDR3 sequence is 15 residues long. For the CDR3, the DNA is TGTGCCAGCAGTCCTTTTAGCGGGGGAACAGATACGCAGTATTTT. Its protein is CASSPFSGGTDTQYF.

This chain connects TRBV7-2 to TRBJ2-5; D may be TRBD2 (5 bases). The length of the CDR3 is 13 residues. Germline V gene data show CDR1 as SGHTA and CDR2 as FQGNSA. The V gene lost 0 bases and the J gene lost 7 bases, with 9 bases spanning the gap. The CDR3 region is CASSLAEEGTQYF. CDR3 nucleotides: TGTGCCAGCAGCTTAGCGGAGGAAGGGACCCAGTACTTC.

The rearrangement joins TRBV27 to TRBJ1-4; D gene unclear. The CDR3 has 15 amino acids. Looked up from germline, CDR1 is MNHEY and CDR2 is SMNVEV (reference sequence). V lost 4 bases and J 4 bases, leaving 13 bases between the germline ends. For the CDR3, the DNA is TGTGCCAGCAGTTCGGTGATCGGGAATAATGAAAAACTGTTTTTT. Its protein product is CASSSVIGNNEKLFF.

The rearrangement uses TRBV6-1 and TRBJ1-3; a possible D gene is TRBD1 (5 bases). The CDR3 has 15 amino acids. Germline V gene data show CDR1 as MNHNS and CDR2 as SASEGT. The ends were cut back, 0 bases at V and 3 bases at J, with 9 bases in the middle. CDR3 residues: CASSEAGRGGNTIYF. CDR3 in DNA: TGTGCCAGCAGTGAAGCGGGAAGGGGTGGAAACACCATATATTTT.

The chain links TRBV19 to TRBJ2-1; 7 bases line up with TRBD2. This CDR3 contains 15 residues. Germline loops: CDR1 LNHDA, CDR2 SQIVND (reference sequence). V lost 6 bases to trimming and J lost 4 bases; unmatched junction nucleotides: 9. The DNA for the CDR3 is TGTGCCAGTAGGCTGGGAGGCGGGAGATACAATGAGCAGTTCTTC. It yields the protein CASRLGGGRYNEQFF. The complete variable domain, with remaining parts taken from reference TRBV19 and TRBJ2-1, reads DGGITQSPKYLFRKEGQNVTLSCEQNLNHDAMYWYRQDPGQGLRLIYYSQIVNDFQKGDIAEGYSVSREKKESFPLTVTSAQKNPTAFYLCASRLGGGRYNEQFFGPGTRLTVL.

This chain connects TRBV5-6 to TRBJ2-7, with D unresolved. Trimming shortened V by 5 bases and J by 5 bases, and 8 bases separated the two germline ends. The CDR3 is made up of 11 amino acids. Looked up from germline, CDR1 is SGHDT and CDR2 is YYEEEE. DNA of the CDR3: TGTGCCAGCAGTCCTAACCACGAGCAGTACTTC. Translating it yields CASSPNHEQYF.